The present entry profiles one T cell receptor (beta chain) with its context. V shed 0 bases and J shed 0 bases, with 9 bases lying between them. This CDR3 spans 16 amino acids. Per germline, CDR1 SGDLS and CDR2 YYNGEE. Authors' analysis steps: The authors estimated nucleated cell counts from reference gene primer amplification. Assay: immunoSEQ multiplex PCR; the TCRdb copy retains only in-frame clones and omits some. The V and J calls and the clone size are those of that table, but D and trimming were determined from the DNA. The data contain some 260,000 clones, about 88% of them seen just once; the ten biggest clones take up 4.1%. These data belong to a study of blood T cell repertoires in COVID-19. The overall study: Italy, Spain and the United States were the sources of the convalescent and acute COVID-19 samples. The cDNA or gDNA used as material had been derived from T cells, B-cell-depleted T cells, or PBMCs.

This chain joins TRBV9 and TRBJ2-2, with TRBD2 as a possible D gene (7 bases). Sequences were obtained from PBMCs or T cells enriched from blood (not recorded which). This receptor was identified in a man aged 30 to 45 with acute COVID-19. This chain's CDR3 is CASSVAGGANTGELFF. The CDR3 coding sequence is TGTGCCAGCAGCGTAGCGGGGGGCGCGAACACCGGGGAGCTGTTTTTT.